The 14 T cell receptor beta chains given below trace back to one sample, sequenced in a study of cytomegalovirus exposure and HLA in healthy donors. 13 Jbeta primers and 60 Vbeta primers were used for the PCR. Using immunoSEQ multiplex PCR, the repertoire was profiled, and TCRdb retains in-frame clones only, with some absent. The sample lists some 190,000 clones, approximately 80% occurring once. Sequenced: PBMCs. Receptors originate from a male donor in good health and CMV-seronegative.

The chain employs TRBV7-9 and TRBJ2-1; D is perhaps TRBD2 (6 bases). The V gene lost 0 bases and the J gene lost 7 bases, with 16 bases spanning the gap. Germline CDR1 reads SEHNR; CDR2 reads FQNEAQ (reference sequence). This CDR3 region has 16 residues. This CDR3 is CASSLALAGFRNEQFF. CDR3 DNA: TGTGCCAGCAGCTTAGCGCTTGCGGGGTTTCGGAATGAGCAGTTCTTC.

The J gene is TRBJ2-7, the V gene TRBV9; 7 bases line up with TRBD2. Germline CDR1 reads SGDLS; CDR2 reads YYNGEE. The CDR3 extends over 16 amino acids. Trimming at V came to 0 bases and at J to 0 bases, leaving 6 bases not matched to a gene. The CDR3 DNA is TGTGCCAGCAGCGTAGGTCGGGGCGGGAGCTCCTACGAGCAGTACTTC. Residues: CASSVGRGGSSYEQYF.

The chain has TRBV6-1 and TRBJ1-1; possible D gene TRBD1, 5 bases. The germline gives CDR1 MNHNS, CDR2 SASEGT. There are 15 residues in the CDR3. Trimming left V 2 bases short and J 4 bases short, with 14 bases between. CDR3 protein: CASSESSGSSTEAFF. CDR3 DNA: TGTGCCAGCAGTGAATCCTCAGGGTCCAGCACTGAAGCTTTCTTT.

Here the CDR3 reads CASSQVVTEAFF. CDR3 sequence (DNA): TGTGCCAGCAGCCAAGTAGTCACTGAAGCTTTCTTT. This chain uses TRBV4-2 with TRBJ1-1; D is unclear. Trimming took 1 base from V and 4 from J, leaving 4 bases between them. This CDR3 is built from 12 residues. The germline gives CDR1 LGHNA, CDR2 YNFKEQ.

The rearrangement joins TRBV28 to TRBJ2-5; D gene ambiguous. The CDR3 spans 12 residues. Germline V lookup: CDR1 MDHEN, CDR2 SYDVKM. Trimming left V 4 bases short and J 5 bases short, with 8 bases between. The CDR3 region has the DNA TGTGCCAGCAGTTCGCTCCGGGAGACCCAGTACTTC. Protein sequence: CASSSLRETQYF.

The chain recombines TRBV9 with TRBJ2-1, with 7 bases that match TRBD1. Germline-derived CDR1 and CDR2 are SGDLS and YYNGEE. V lost 3 bases and J lost 4; bases outside the gene matches: 13. The CDR3 extends over 17 amino acids. The CDR3 loop is CASSGQGPSNHYNEQFF. As DNA, the CDR3 is TGTGCCAGCAGCGGACAGGGTCCGTCTAACCATTACAATGAGCAGTTCTTC.

This chain connects TRBV19 to TRBJ1-5; D is possibly TRBD1 (5 bases). V lost 3 bases and J 7 bases, leaving 13 bases between the germline ends. Germline V gene sequence: CDR1 LNHDA, CDR2 SQIVND (reference sequence). The CDR3 has 14 residues. In DNA form, the CDR3 reads TGTGCCAGTAGTATCTATTCGGGGGGGCAGCCCCAGCATTTT. Translating gives CASSIYSGGQPQHF.

On this clone itself: Additional DNA sequences in this sample encode the identical CDR3. This chain joins TRBV5-4 and TRBJ2-7; weak D call: TRBD1 (5 bases). V lost 5 bases and J 3 bases, leaving 9 bases between the germline ends. Germline V lookup: CDR1 SGHNT, CDR2 YYREEE (reference sequence). CDR3 length: 12 residues. The CDR3 region has the DNA TGTGCCAGCAGTTCAGACAGCTACGAGCAGTACTTC. Its translation: CASSSDSYEQYF.

The gene calls are TRBV7-2 and TRBJ2-1; 13 nucleotides agree with TRBD2. Germline CDR1 is SGHTA and CDR2 is FQGNSA. The J segment lost 12 bases and the V segment lost 0 bases, leaving 5 bases of the junction unmatched. The CDR3 loop spans 15 amino acids. The CDR3 DNA is TGTGCCAGCAGCTTAGCGACTAGCGGGGGGCGGGGGCAGTTCTTC. This gives the protein CASSLATSGGRGQFF.

CDR3 protein: CASSIQGPLDYGYTF. In DNA, the CDR3 is TGTGCCAGCAGCATACAGGGCCCCCTTGACTATGGCTACACCTTC. V usage is TRBV5-4 and J usage is TRBJ1-2; TRBD1 is a possible D gene (6 bases). The CDR3 extends over 15 amino acids. Germline V lookup: CDR1 SGHNT, CDR2 YYREEE (reference sequence). V lost 4 bases, J lost 3 bases, and 16 bases lay in between. The whole variable domain, remainder taken from reference TRBV5-4 and TRBJ1-2, is ETGVTQSPTHLIKTRGQQVTLRCSSQSGHNTVSWYQQALGQGPQFIFQYYREEENGRGNFPPRFSGLQFPNYSSELNVNALELDDSALYLCASSIQGPLDYGYTFGSGTRLTVV.

This clone was seen more than once but under ten times. The chain is built from TRBV13 and TRBJ1-1; no firm D call. Germline-derived CDR1 and CDR2 are PRHDT and FYEKMQ (reference sequence). Trimming pared 1 base from V and 4 bases from J, leaving 13 bases between. This CDR3 comprises 15 residues. The CDR3 loop is CASSLVQPLITEAFF. In DNA, the CDR3 is TGTGCCAGCAGCTTAGTACAGCCCTTGATCACTGAAGCTTTCTTT.

The V call is TRBV9, the J call TRBJ1-1; D unresolved. Germline V gene data show CDR1 as SGDLS and CDR2 as YYNGEE. The V gene lost 0 bases and the J gene lost 1 base, with 4 bases spanning the gap. The CDR3 totals 13 residues. CDR3 in amino acids: CASSVGRNTEAFF. The CDR3 DNA reads TGTGCCAGCAGCGTAGGCAGGAACACTGAAGCTTTCTTT.

This rearrangement joins TRBV5-4 to TRBJ2-3; 7 nucleotides line up with TRBD2. The CDR3 is 17 residues long. The V gene's germline CDR1 is SGHNT and CDR2 YYREEE (reference sequence). V lost 1 base and J lost 0; bases outside the gene matches: 8. CDR3 sequence reads: CASSLLTGGPSTDTQYF. In DNA form, the CDR3 reads TGTGCCAGCAGCTTGTTGACGGGAGGACCTAGCACAGATACGCAGTATTTT. Combining the CDR3 with reference TRBV5-4 and TRBJ2-3 gives the whole variable domain ETGVTQSPTHLIKTRGQQVTLRCSSQSGHNTVSWYQQALGQGPQFIFQYYREEENGRGNFPPRFSGLQFPNYSSELNVNALELDDSALYLCASSLLTGGPSTDTQYFGPGTRLTVL.

The rearrangement links TRBV19 to TRBJ1-6, with TRBD1 matching 8 bases. J gave up 4 bases and V 4 bases, and 6 bases lay outside the gene matches. There are 16 residues in the CDR3. The germline V gene has CDR1 LNHDA and CDR2 SQIVND (reference sequence). The CDR3 spells CASSTVRTGYNSPLHF. The CDR3 DNA sequence: TGTGCCAGTAGTACCGTCAGGACAGGGTATAATTCACCCCTCCACTTT.